These 26 T cell receptor beta chains were all obtained from the same sample, sequenced in a study of CD8+CD57+ T cells in acquired aplastic anemia. Patients chosen for sequencing had shown CD8+CD57+ cell expansion by flow cytometry. Genomic DNA acted as the template from which TCR beta VDJ combination and CDR3 sequence profiling were carried out. MiXCR was run by TCRdb on the reads, yielding one entry per CDR3 protein. The repertoire holds about 240,000 distinct CDR3 sequences, approximately 50% seen once, with over 7.5% in the top ten. Sequenced input: sorted CD4+, CD8+, or CD8+CD57+ T cells (not recorded which) from PBMCs. The origin of the receptors is a human donor with aplastic anemia.

The chain recombines TRBV5-1 with TRBJ1-1, with D possibly matching TRBD1 (6 bases). The CDR3 spans 14 residues. The germline V gene encodes CDR1 SGHRS and CDR2 YFSETQ. Trimming pared 4 bases from V and 4 bases from J, leaving 14 bases between. The CDR3, as DNA: TGCGCCAGCAGCCGCGAGGGGGGTTCCACTGAAGCTTTCTTT. Translated: CASSREGGSTEAFF.

The chain recombines TRBV19 with TRBJ2-5, with D possibly being TRBD1 or TRBD2 (5 bases each). This CDR3 comprises 13 residues. The V gene's germline CDR1 is LNHDA and CDR2 SQIVND (reference sequence). Trimming pared 6 bases from V and 4 bases from J, leaving 12 bases between. CDR3 amino acids: CASSQGVRETQYF. CDR3 nucleotides: TGTGCCAGTAGCCAGGGAGTTAGAGAGACCCAGTACTTC.

A remark on this clonotype: A read error may be the cause here, since a much bigger clone is one base away. The V gene is TRBV20-1, the J gene TRBJ2-2, with 7 positions matching TRBD2. From germline, CDR1 is DFQATT and CDR2 SNEGSKA (reference sequence). This CDR3 spans 15 amino acids. J gave up 3 bases and V 1 base, and 5 bases lay outside the gene matches. CDR3 in DNA: TGCAGTGCTAGAGTTGGGGGGGGTCACACCGGGGAGCTGTTTTTT. Protein product: CSARVGGGHTGELFF.

In this sample, this clonotype turned up many times. J is TRBJ1-5 and V is TRBV19; no clear D. The CDR3 runs 16 residues. Germline assignment: CDR1 LNHDA and CDR2 SQIVND (reference sequence). V was cut by 0 bases and J by 0 bases, with 9 bases left in between. The CDR3 DNA reads TGTGCCAGTAGTATAGAGGCACCCTATAGCAATCAGCCCCAGCATTTT. Its protein is CASSIEAPYSNQPQHF.

This rearrangement joins TRBV19 to TRBJ2-2; 10 bases line up with TRBD2. This CDR3 is built from 16 residues. Germline-derived CDR1 and CDR2 are LNHDA and SQIVND (reference sequence). V was clipped by 10 bases and J by 3 bases; unmatched bases: 11. The CDR3 region has the DNA TGTGCCACCTTTGACGCTAGCGGGAGATACACCGGGGAGCTGTTTTTT. The encoded protein is CATFDASGRYTGELFF.

This rearrangement joins TRBV13 to TRBJ2-1, with TRBD1 matching over 9 bases. The CDR3 is 15 residues long. From germline, CDR1 is PRHDT and CDR2 FYEKMQ (reference sequence). J gave up 4 bases and V 0 bases, and 1 base lay outside the gene matches. The CDR3: CASSLGTGGYNEQFF. The CDR3 nucleotides are TGTGCCAGCAGCTTAGGGACAGGGGGGTACAATGAGCAGTTCTTC.

V is TRBV20-1 and J is TRBJ1-6, with 8 bases aligning to TRBD1. The CDR3 has 11 residues. Per the germline V gene, CDR1 is DFQATT and CDR2 is SNEGSKA (reference sequence). V dropped 3 bases and J dropped 12; count of bases not matched to a gene: 1. The CDR3 sequence: CSASTGGPLHF. In DNA, the CDR3 is TGCAGTGCTAGCACAGGGGGACCCCTCCACTTT.

In this sample, this clonotype turned up once. CDR3 in amino acids: CASSYALAGIEQYF. DNA of the CDR3: TGTGCCAGCAGTTACGCACTAGCCGGTATCGAGCAGTACTTC. The chain couples TRBV6-2 or TRBV6-3 to TRBJ2-7, with TRBD2 as a possible D gene (6 bases). In germline, CDR1 is MNHEY, CDR2 SVGEGT. V lost 2 bases to trimming and J lost 6 bases, with 14 bases between them. The CDR3 consists of 14 residues.

This clonotype was picked up many times. This sequence joins TRBV6-1 and TRBJ1-5; D ambiguous. Germline V gene data show CDR1 as MNHNS and CDR2 as SASEGT. Trimming stripped 4 bases from V and 4 bases from J, with 8 bases between. This CDR3 contains 13 residues. The chain's CDR3 is CASSVGENQPQHF. CDR3 coding DNA: TGTGCCAGCAGTGTCGGAGAAAATCAGCCCCAGCATTTT.

This clonotype was recorded a few times. The gene calls are TRBV6-1 and TRBJ1-2; weak D call: TRBD1 (5 bases). Looked up from germline, CDR1 is MNHNS and CDR2 is SASEGT. Between the trimmed V and J ends, which lost 7 bases and 7 bases, there was a span of 16 bases. The CDR3 loop spans 13 amino acids. CDR3 in amino acids: CASTLGRGLGYTF. DNA for the CDR3: TGTGCCAGCACCCTGGGGCGGGGTCTTGGCTACACCTTC.

The chain combines TRBV2 with TRBJ2-1, with a weak D call TRBD1 (5 bases). Trimming removed 1 base from V and 8 bases from J, with 15 bases in between. The CDR3 runs to 15 residues. Per the germline V gene, CDR1 is SNHLY and CDR2 is FYNNEI. CDR3 region: CASSEGRTGRDEQFF. For the CDR3, the DNA is TGTGCCAGCAGTGAAGGCCGAACAGGACGGGATGAGCAGTTCTTC.

This clonotype was seen repeatedly, ten times or more. The chain recombines TRBV5-8 with TRBJ2-5; D is perhaps TRBD2 (6 bases). The CDR3 sequence is 16 residues long. V lost 4 bases and J 3 bases, leaving 19 bases between the germline ends. Germline assignment: CDR1 SGHTS and CDR2 YDEGEE. CDR3 amino acids: CASSPQSLAAKETQYF. CDR3 in DNA: TGTGCCAGCAGCCCCCAATCACTAGCTGCTAAAGAGACCCAGTACTTC.

The table lists this clonotype with a count of one. This chain uses TRBV6-1 with TRBJ2-1, with 12 bases identical to TRBD2. This CDR3 has 15 residues. Trimming cost V 3 bases and J 8 bases; bases outside gene matches: 5. Germline V gene data show CDR1 as MNHNS and CDR2 as SASEGT. The CDR3 loop is CASSETSGSSDEQFF. In DNA, the CDR3 is TGTGCCAGCAGTGAGACTAGCGGGAGTAGCGATGAGCAGTTCTTC.

The chain has TRBV20-1 and TRBJ1-2, with a tentative D call TRBD1 (6 bases). V lost 6 bases to trimming and J lost 5 bases, with 16 bases between them. Germline CDR1 DFQATT, CDR2 SNEGSKA (reference sequence). CDR3 length: 13 residues. The CDR3 reads CSAGTTLEYGYTF. DNA of the CDR3: TGCAGTGCAGGGACAACCCTAGAGTATGGCTACACCTTC.

This chain uses TRBV7-8 with TRBJ1-1; D unresolved. This CDR3 comprises 13 residues. The V end lost 2 bases, the J end lost 1 base, and 5 bases lay between the germline ends. Germline V lookup: CDR1 SGHVS, CDR2 FQNEAQ. CDR3 sequence reads: CASSLLSNTEAFF. The CDR3 DNA reads as TGTGCCAGCAGCTTACTTTCGAACACTGAAGCTTTCTTT.

This clonotype was seen only once. CDR3 loop: CSARDVGSSDTQYF. CDR3 bases: TGCAGTGCTAGAGATGTAGGGTCGTCGGATACGCAGTATTTT. This chain joins TRBV20-1 and TRBJ2-3; D remains unclear. The CDR3 is made up of 14 amino acids. Germline lookup yields CDR1 DFQATT and CDR2 SNEGSKA (reference sequence). Deletions cut 0 bases from V and 6 bases from J, with 13 bases between.

This clonotype was seen only a few times. DNA for the CDR3: TGCAGTGCTAGGACAGGGGGAGGCTACACCTTC. Amino acid sequence: CSARTGGGYTF. The V call is TRBV20-1, the J call TRBJ1-2; TRBD1 aligns across 9 bases. The V and J ends lost 3 bases and 8 bases, in that order; junction bases with no gene match: 1. Germline-derived CDR1 and CDR2 are DFQATT and SNEGSKA (reference sequence). The length of the CDR3 is 11 residues.

This clonotype was seen many times. V and J are TRBV29-1 and TRBJ2-7; 7 nucleotides line up with TRBD1. The germline V gene encodes CDR1 SQVTM and CDR2 ANQGSEA. V trimming: 3 bases; J trimming: 3 bases; junction bases outside the gene matches: 2. The CDR3 loop spans 12 amino acids. CDR3 in amino acids: CSVEGQSYEQYF. The CDR3 nucleotides are TGCAGCGTTGAGGGACAGAGCTACGAGCAGTACTTC.

CDR3 in DNA: TGTGCCAGCTCCCCGGGACAGACCTTAGATTCACCCCTCCACTTT. This encodes CASSPGQTLDSPLHF. The rearrangement uses TRBV18 and TRBJ1-6, with 7 bases matching TRBD1. Germline V lookup: CDR1 KGHSH, CDR2 LQKENI. V was pared by 6 bases and J by 8 bases, with 10 bases of the junction left unmatched. The CDR3 is made up of 15 amino acids.

This chain uses TRBV30 with TRBJ1-5, with TRBD1 as a possible D gene (5 bases). Trimming removed 0 bases at V and 6 bases at J, with 15 bases between. Germline CDR1 reads GTSNPN; CDR2 reads SVGIG (reference sequence). The CDR3 has 15 residues. The CDR3 coding sequence is TGTGCCTGGAGTGTAGACAGCCCGGTGTTTCAGCCCCAGCATTTT. It codes for CAWSVDSPVFQPQHF. Full variable domain (missing parts from reference TRBV30 and TRBJ1-5): SQTIHQWPATLVQPVGSPLSLECTVEGTSNPNLYWYRQAAGRGLQLLFYSVGIGQISSEVPQNLSASRPQDRQFILSSKKLLLSDSGFYLCAWSVDSPVFQPQHFGDGTRLSIL.

The V call is TRBV10-2, the J call TRBJ1-5; D gene unclear. Germline V gene sequence: CDR1 WSHSY, CDR2 SAAADI. CDR3 length: 13 amino acids. The V gene lost 6 bases and the J gene lost 3 bases, with 9 bases spanning the gap. The CDR3 DNA is TGCGCCAGCAGCGGACGGAACAATCAGCCCCAGCATTTT. Translating gives CASSGRNNQPQHF.

This clonotype was detected ten times or more. The chain combines TRBV7-9 with TRBJ1-4, with 8 bases that match TRBD1. The CDR3 is 16 amino acids. The germline CDR1 and CDR2 sequences are SEHNR and FQNEAQ (reference sequence). After removal of 4 bases from V and 7 bases from J, the junction contained 11 bases not matched to a gene. CDR3 sequence (DNA): TGTGCCAGCAGCTCGAACCGCGGACAGGGAAGTGAAAAACTGTTTTTT. It codes for CASSSNRGQGSEKLFF.

This sequence joins TRBV7-9 and TRBJ2-5; 8 bases agree with TRBD1. There are 14 residues in the CDR3. Germline V gene sequence: CDR1 SEHNR, CDR2 FQNEAQ (reference sequence). J gave up 5 bases and V 1 base, and 3 bases lay outside the gene matches. CDR3 sequence (DNA): TGTGCCAGCAGCTTAGGACAGGGGATCGAGACCCAGTACTTC. Translating it yields CASSLGQGIETQYF.

As DNA, the CDR3 is TGTGCCAGCAGCGCAGGACAGTTACATAATTCACCCCTCCACTTT. Translated: CASSAGQLHNSPLHF. The V call is TRBV9, the J call TRBJ1-6, with D possibly being TRBD1 (6 bases). Germline V gene sequence: CDR1 SGDLS, CDR2 YYNGEE. V gave up 3 bases and J gave up 5 bases, with 12 bases separating them. The CDR3 length is 15 residues.

The chain has TRBV5-5 and TRBJ1-1; D is possibly TRBD1 (5 bases). The V end was cut by 4 bases, the J end by 0 bases, with 19 bases between. CDR1 SGHKS and CDR2 YYEKEE come from the germline V gene (reference sequence). This CDR3 has 17 amino acids. The CDR3, as DNA: TGTGCCAGCAGCGCCCCCCAATCGGGGGGATTGAACACTGAAGCTTTCTTT. Translated: CASSAPQSGGLNTEAFF.

This clonotype was counted a single time. J is TRBJ2-7 and V is TRBV29-1; D not certain. The CDR3 is 11 amino acids. Germline CDR1 reads SQVTM; CDR2 reads ANQGSEA. Trimming pared 4 bases from V and 4 bases from J, leaving 8 bases between. CDR3 bases: TGCAGCGTTGGACTGTCATACGAGCAGTACTTC. This gives the protein CSVGLSYEQYF.